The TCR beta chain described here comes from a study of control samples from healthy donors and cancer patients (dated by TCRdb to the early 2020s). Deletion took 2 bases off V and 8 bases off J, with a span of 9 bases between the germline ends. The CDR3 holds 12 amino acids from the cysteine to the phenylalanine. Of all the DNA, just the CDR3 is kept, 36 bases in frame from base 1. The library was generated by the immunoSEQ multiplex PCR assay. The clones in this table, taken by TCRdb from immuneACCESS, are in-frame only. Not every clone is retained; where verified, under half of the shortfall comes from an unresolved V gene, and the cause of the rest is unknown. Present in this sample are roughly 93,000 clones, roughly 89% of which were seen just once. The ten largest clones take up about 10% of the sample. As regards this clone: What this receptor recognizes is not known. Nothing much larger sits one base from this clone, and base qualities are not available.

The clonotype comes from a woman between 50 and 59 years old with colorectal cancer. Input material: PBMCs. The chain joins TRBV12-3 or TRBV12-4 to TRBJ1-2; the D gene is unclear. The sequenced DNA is TGTGCCAGCAGTTTAAGGGAAAGCGGCTACACCTTC. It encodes CASSLRESGYTF.